These 3 T cell receptor beta chains share one sample of origin, sequenced in a study of T cell repertoires in cytomegalovirus infection. No antigen has been identified for these receptors. MiXCR, applied by TCRdb to the reads, yields one record per CDR3 protein. The repertoire consists of some 320,000 distinct CDR3 sequences, with roughly 28% occurring once and the leading ten covering 20%. Sequencing was performed on cultured PBMCs, taken from culture after CMV antigen stimulation. The origin of the receptors is a human donor in good health (CMV status not recorded). Some clones in this sample may be carry-over from other donors' samples.

The J gene is TRBJ2-1, the V gene TRBV28, with TRBD2 matching 14 bases. Germline CDR1 is MDHEN and CDR2 is SYDVKM. The CDR3 has 20 amino acids. The J segment lost 2 bases and the V segment lost 3 bases, leaving 12 bases of the junction unmatched. CDR3: CASSFSQGGLAGVAYNEQFF. The CDR3 DNA reads TGTGCCAGCAGTTTCTCACAGGGGGGACTAGCGGGAGTAGCCTACAATGAGCAGTTCTTC. The whole variable domain, remainder taken from reference TRBV28 and TRBJ2-1, is DVKVTQSSRYLVKRTGEKVFLECVQDMDHENMFWYRQDPGLGLRLIYFSYDVKMKEKGDIPEGYSVSREKKERFSLILESASTNQTSMYLCASSFSQGGLAGVAYNEQFFGPGTRLTVL.

This chain connects TRBV7-9 to TRBJ1-4, with D tentatively TRBD1 (6 bases). The CDR3 has 23 residues. Germline V gene data show CDR1 as SEHNR and CDR2 as FQNEAQ (reference sequence). The V end lost 1 base, the J end lost 3 bases, and 33 bases lay between the germline ends. The CDR3 region is CASSLGRWANDRRHTSSNEKLFF. The DNA of the CDR3 is TGTGCCAGCAGCTTAGGCCGATGGGCCAATGACAGGCGCCACACGTCGTCTAATGAAAAACTGTTTTTT.

The rearrangement joins TRBV12-3 or TRBV12-4 to TRBJ2-1, with TRBD2 identical over 9 bases. The CDR3 consists of 16 residues. J lost 5 bases, V lost 5 bases, and 10 bases had no gene match. CDR3: CASSGYSGSRNNEQFF. The CDR3, as DNA: TGTGCCAGCAGTGGATATAGCGGGAGCCGAAACAATGAGCAGTTCTTC.